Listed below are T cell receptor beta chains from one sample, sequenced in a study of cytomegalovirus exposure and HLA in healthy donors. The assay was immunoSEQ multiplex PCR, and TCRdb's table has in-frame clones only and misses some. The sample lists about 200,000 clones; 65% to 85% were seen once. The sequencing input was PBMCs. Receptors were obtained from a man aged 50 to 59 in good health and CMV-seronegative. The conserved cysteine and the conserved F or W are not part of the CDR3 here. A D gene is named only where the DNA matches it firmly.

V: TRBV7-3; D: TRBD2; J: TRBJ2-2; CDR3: ASSRTSGRSTGELF
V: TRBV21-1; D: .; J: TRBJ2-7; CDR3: ASSARLAGNYEQY
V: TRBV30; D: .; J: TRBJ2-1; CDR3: AWRTGTPYNEQF
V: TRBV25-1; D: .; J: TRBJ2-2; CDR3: ASSGGHSTGELF
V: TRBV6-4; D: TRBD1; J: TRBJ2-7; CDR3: ASNGQEAYEQY
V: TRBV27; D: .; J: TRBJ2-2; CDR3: ASSGQLPGTGELF
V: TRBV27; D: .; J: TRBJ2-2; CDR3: ASSFVSNTGELF
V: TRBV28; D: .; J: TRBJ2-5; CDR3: ASSHGHSQETQY
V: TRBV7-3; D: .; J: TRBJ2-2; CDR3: ASSLVGALAGELF
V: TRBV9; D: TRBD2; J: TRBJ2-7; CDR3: ASSVGGLAGDEQY
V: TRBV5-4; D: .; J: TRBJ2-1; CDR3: ASNPPGVRGGSYNEQF
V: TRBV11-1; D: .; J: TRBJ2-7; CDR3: ASSLGLPNEQY
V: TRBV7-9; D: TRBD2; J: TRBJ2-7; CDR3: ASSQTSGSSYEQC
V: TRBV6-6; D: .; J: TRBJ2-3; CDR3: ASSFFGSTDTQY
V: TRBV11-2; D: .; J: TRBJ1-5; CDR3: ASSLVADYSNQPQH
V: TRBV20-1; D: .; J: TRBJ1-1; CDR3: RAMSAF
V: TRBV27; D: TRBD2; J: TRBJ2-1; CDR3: ASSLRLATNEQF
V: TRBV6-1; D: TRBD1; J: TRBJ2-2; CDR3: ASSGPGQGATGELF
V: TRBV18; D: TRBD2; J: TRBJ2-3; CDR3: ASSPGSGSRGYTDTQY
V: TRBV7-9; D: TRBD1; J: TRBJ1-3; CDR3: ASSDRQGDSGNTIY
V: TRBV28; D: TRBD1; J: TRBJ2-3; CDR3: ASSSGTGGLDTQY
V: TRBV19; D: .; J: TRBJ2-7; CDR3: ASSTLARGYEQY
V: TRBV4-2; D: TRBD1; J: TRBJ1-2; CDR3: ASSQDRQGSAGYT